The text below deals with one TCR beta chain. This clonotype was recorded many times. The antigen it binds to is not known. Base qualities are missing; no much larger clone stands one base away. In the ophthalmopathy patients, disease was moderately to severely active, with a Clinical Activity Score of 3 or more, a NOSPECS grade of 4 or more, and a duration of less than 3 months. The study excluded patients with uncontrolled infections, other autoimmune diseases, pregnancy or lactation. Diagnoses were based on clinical symptoms, serum thyroxine and TRAb, thyroid ultrasound and orbital computed tomography. Ficoll-Paque density gradient centrifugation was used to isolate PBMCs from about 9 ml of fresh peripheral blood. Total RNA was extracted with Trizol reagent, and quality was checked on an Agilent 2100 Bioanalyzer. This record belongs to a study of T cells in Graves' hyperthyroidism and ophthalmopathy (dated by TCRdb to about 2019). For the wider study: Peripheral blood samples were taken at the time of initial diagnosis, prior to any treatment. Following sampling, methimazole starting at 30 mg daily was given to hyperthyroidism patients, and high-dose intravenous methylprednisolone was given to ophthalmopathy patients. The paper describes TCR Vbeta CDR3 sequencing of about 140 peripheral blood samples, made up of about 40 ophthalmopathy patients, approximately 73 hyperthyroidism patients and roughly 17 progressor patients. The study also compared thyroid tissue and blood T-cell repertoires from 6 or 7 Graves' hyperthyroidism patients. The approximately 100 discovery patients were randomly divided into training and test sets at a 7:3 ratio. An independent validation cohort of some 18 hyperthyroidism patients and about 16 patients who later progressed to ophthalmopathy tested prospective prediction of ophthalmopathy. TCR V-J signatures able to tell the groups apart were searched for in a discovery cohort of 90 to 100 patients, of whom roughly 42 had Graves' ophthalmopathy and around 57 had stable Graves' hyperthyroidism. Broad study findings and their caveats: A model built on a 13 V-J signature distinguished ophthalmopathy from stable hyperthyroidism, reaching around 87% sensitivity and approximately 83% specificity in cross-validation and 80%/75% in testing. Most expanded thyroid clonotypes (frequency above 0.001) were also detected in blood, a finding suggesting that blood repertoires may reflect thyroid immune responses. Sample size was not statistically predetermined, and blinding of investigators to group allocation was not performed. In validation, progression to ophthalmopathy was predicted by the model with 70.59% sensitivity and about 72% specificity, a median of 6.5 months before onset.

CDR1 and CDR2, per the germline V gene, are SGHRS and YFSETQ. Trimming removed 4 bases from V and 8 bases from J, leaving 15 bases between the germline ends. The CDR3 runs 13 residues from the cysteine to the phenylalanine. The kept DNA is CDR3 alone, 39 bases in frame from the first base. Amplification of TCR beta CDR3 regions was carried out from RNA transcripts. The first round of RT-PCR for the TCR CDR3 was performed with the HTBI primer set and the Qiagen OneStep RT-PCR kit. A second multiplex PCR round built the libraries, followed by size selection and purification. The libraries were sequenced on an Illumina HiSeq2000 using paired-end 100 bp reads. The source study handled its data this way. SOAPnuke was used to process the raw data, throwing out any read that contained adapters or uncalled bases, had a mean Phred below 15, or lacked an exact constant-primer or identifier match. COPE v1.2.5 was used to merge the high-quality paired reads, and each unique nucleotide sequence was defined as a clonotype. MiTCR v1.1 was used to align clonotypes to the IMGT TRBV, TRBD and TRBJ reference segments. Only V-J combinations with frequency above 0.0001, covering approximately 99% of repertoires, were analysed. The TCS score was defined as the ratio of F50 (clonal expansion) to E x V (chaos), calculated using BLOSUM62-based TCRdist between CDR3 peptides within each V-J. Welch's t-statistics and random forest reduced 514 V-J features to roughly 13, which were used in a naive Bayes classifier (R e1071). TCRdb ran its own pipeline on the public reads, namely fastp trimming at Q25 and MiXCR clone calling, and kept in-frame beta chains. Each entry is one CDR3 protein sequence, shown with its most common DNA and genes. For this entry, the V and J calls and clone size follow TCRdb and not the study's own pipeline. The sample has a few hundred thousand distinct CDR3 sequences on record, approximately 13% of them singletons. The ten largest clones represent 34% of the sample.

This chain joins TRBV5-1 to TRBJ1-2; the D gene is perhaps TRBD1, on 6 matching bases. The TCR sequence derives from a woman aged 40-49 years with Graves' ophthalmopathy. The sample consisted of blood. The nucleotide sequence reads TGCGCCAGCAGCCAGACAGGTATCGCGGGCTACACCTTC. Its product reads: CASSQTGIAGYTF. The full variable domain, with segments outside the CDR3 supplied by the reference TRBV5-1 and TRBJ1-2 proteins, appears as KAGVTQTPRYLIKTRGQQVTLSCSPISGHRSVSWYQQTPGQGLQFLFEYFSETQRNKGNFPGRFSGRQFSNSRSEMNVSTLELGDSALYLCASSQTGIAGYTFGSGTRLTVV.